Listed here are 13 T cell receptor beta chains from one sample, sequenced in a study of a mutant IDH1 vaccine in newly diagnosed glioma. This table comes from immunoSEQ multiplex PCR, and its TCRdb copy is limited to in-frame clones, with some not included. The data contain around 63,000 clones, around 90% of them singletons. The time point: baseline, week 1 (first vaccination visit). Described treatment: pre-vaccination baseline after standard-of-care therapy. The sequences come from PBMCs, collected from a glioma patient treated with radiotherapy, temozolomide or both. These TCRs come from a man in his fifties or sixties with glioma.

The chain employs TRBV19 and TRBJ2-7; 9 nucleotides line up with TRBD1. Germline CDR1 reads LNHDA; CDR2 reads SQIVND (reference sequence). Trimming took 3 bases from V and 0 from J; bases not matched to a gene: 3. The CDR3 sequence is 15 residues long. Here the CDR3 DNA reads TGTGCCAGTAGTATTGGGGACAGGGCCTCCTACGAGCAGTACTTC. Translation gives CASSIGDRASYEQYF.

The CDR3 DNA reads TGTGCCAGCAGTCCTCCTCGGGGGGAAGCCTACAATGAGCAGTTCTTC. As protein: CASSPPRGEAYNEQFF. J is TRBJ2-1 and V is TRBV5-4; 7 bases fit TRBD2. Losses at the gene ends were 5 bases for V and 2 bases for J; bases not matched to a gene: 10. Germline CDR1 reads SGHNT; CDR2 reads YYREEE (reference sequence). CDR3 length: 16 residues.

The chain combines TRBV7-9 with TRBJ1-1; 10 bases fit TRBD1. The CDR3 runs to 15 residues. Germline CDR1 SEHNR, CDR2 FQNEAQ (reference sequence). Trimming took 4 bases from V and 3 from J; bases not matched to a gene: 5. The CDR3 nucleotides read TGTGCCAGCAGCTATTCCGGGACAGGGGACACTGAAGCTTTCTTT. Protein product: CASSYSGTGDTEAFF. Drawing the rest from reference TRBV7-9 and TRBJ1-1, the complete variable domain is DTGVSQNPRHKITKRGQNVTFRCDPISEHNRLYWYRQTLGQGPEFLTYFQNEAQLEKSRLLSDRFSAERPKGSFSTLEIQRTEQGDSAMYLCASSYSGTGDTEAFFGQGTRLTVV.

For this clone: Other DNA sequences from this sample encode an identical CDR3 as well. The gene calls are TRBV9 and TRBJ2-1; 7 bases map to TRBD1. The CDR3 consists of 15 residues. CDR1 and CDR2 (germline): SGDLS, YYNGEE. The V and J ends lost 3 bases and 0 bases, in that order; junction bases with no gene match: 3. CDR3 loop: CASSEGTASYNEQFF. The CDR3 region has the DNA TGTGCCAGCAGCGAGGGGACAGCCTCCTACAATGAGCAGTTCTTC.

The rearrangement links TRBV6-5 to TRBJ1-2; no firm D call. Germline-derived CDR1 and CDR2 are MNHEY and SVGAGI. The V and J ends lost 0 bases and 8 bases respectively, with 10 bases between them. The CDR3 runs 13 residues. This CDR3 is CASSYSTLEGYTF. Here the CDR3 DNA reads TGTGCCAGCAGTTACTCGACTTTAGAAGGCTACACCTTC.

The table lists this clone with a count of one. This rearrangement joins TRBV5-4 to TRBJ1-3; maybe TRBD1 (6 bases). The length of the CDR3 is 15 residues. Germline V gene sequence: CDR1 SGHNT, CDR2 YYREEE (reference sequence). With 4 bases removed from V and 0 bases from J, the gap between germline ends came to 11 bases. The CDR3 region has the DNA TGTGCCAGCAGCCCGGGACAATACTCTGGAAACACCATATATTTT. Its translation: CASSPGQYSGNTIYF.

The rearrangement uses TRBV6-4 and TRBJ2-3; 8 bases agree with TRBD2. Germline assignment: CDR1 MRHNA and CDR2 SNTAGT. The CDR3 has 15 amino acids. V was clipped by 0 bases and J by 1 base; unmatched bases: 0. The CDR3 region is CASSDSRGGTDTQYF. The CDR3 DNA reads as TGTGCCAGCAGTGACTCGCGGGGGGGCACAGATACGCAGTATTTT.

This sequence joins TRBV7-2 and TRBJ2-2; D not certain. CDR1 is SGHTA and CDR2 is FQGNSA in the germline V gene. Trimming removed 3 bases from V and 0 bases from J, with 2 bases in between. The CDR3 is made up of 13 amino acids. The CDR3 region has the DNA TGTGCCAGCAGCTTCGCGAACACCGGGGAGCTGTTTTTT. This gives the protein CASSFANTGELFF.

The V call is TRBV7-2, the J call TRBJ2-5; tentative D call: TRBD2 (6 bases). V lost 4 bases and J lost 5, with 20 bases in between. Per germline, CDR1 SGHTA and CDR2 FQGNSA. CDR3 length: 16 residues. The CDR3 reads CASSSPPEGPRETQYF. CDR3 nucleotides: TGTGCCAGCAGCTCCCCCCCGGAGGGGCCGCGGGAGACCCAGTACTTC.

The chain recombines TRBV7-2 with TRBJ2-2; 8 nucleotides agree with TRBD1. The germline V gene has CDR1 SGHTA and CDR2 FQGNSA. This CDR3 spans 15 amino acids. Trimming cost V 3 bases and J 7 bases; bases outside gene matches: 7. The CDR3 sequence is CASSFPRQGYGELFF. The CDR3, as DNA: TGTGCCAGCAGCTTCCCCCGACAGGGGTACGGGGAGCTGTTTTTT. The variable domain in full, completed from reference TRBV7-2 and TRBJ2-2, reads GAGVSQSPSNKVTEKGKDVELRCDPISGHTALYWYRQSLGQGLEFLIYFQGNSAPDKSGLPSDRFSAERTGGSVSTLTIQRTQQEDSAVYLCASSFPRQGYGELFFGEGSRLTVL.

This chain uses TRBV6-1 with TRBJ2-1, with D perhaps TRBD2 (6 bases). Germline V lookup: CDR1 MNHNS, CDR2 SASEGT. V was pared by 6 bases and J by 0 bases, with 9 bases between. The CDR3 totals 14 residues. The CDR3 loop reads CASRDYSSYNEQFF. For the CDR3, the DNA is TGTGCCAGCAGGGACTACAGCTCCTACAATGAGCAGTTCTTC.

The chain couples TRBV4-2 to TRBJ2-1; a possible D gene is TRBD2 (6 bases). V was clipped by 2 bases and J by 4 bases, with 24 bases between them. Per the germline V gene, CDR1 is LGHNA and CDR2 is YNFKEQ. This CDR3 spans 19 amino acids. The CDR3 region is CASSQLSTHRAGIYNEQFF. CDR3 nucleotides: TGTGCCAGCAGCCAACTTAGCACCCACCGCGCGGGGATTTACAATGAGCAGTTCTTC.

V gene TRBV29-1 combines with J gene TRBJ2-3; 11 bases match TRBD2. J lost 1 base, V lost 1 base, and 7 bases had no gene match. Per the germline V gene, CDR1 is SQVTM and CDR2 is ANQGSEA. The CDR3 covers 17 residues. For the CDR3, the DNA is TGCAGCGTTGAAGGTTTAGCGGGGGGGCCGGGCACAGATACGCAGTATTTT. Protein: CSVEGLAGGPGTDTQYF.